Below, 14 T cell receptor beta chains from the same sample are listed, as sequenced in a study of T cell responses to AZD1222 COVID-19 vaccine. The method was immunoSEQ multiplex PCR; TCRdb's version includes in-frame clones alone and lacks a portion of them. The data show around 160,000 clones, 90% to 95% seen once. Here the sequenced sample was peripheral blood, taken on day 0 of MenACWY control vaccination. The receptors were gathered from an adult in good health.

The chain is built from TRBV19 and TRBJ2-1; TRBD2 agrees at 12 bases. CDR1 is LNHDA, CDR2 SQIVND, per germline (reference sequence). The CDR3 loop spans 14 amino acids. V dropped 4 bases and J dropped 12; count of bases not matched to a gene: 7. CDR3 DNA sequence: TGTGCCAGTAGTACGGGACTAGCGGGCGATCGGCAGTTCTTC. Amino acid sequence: CASSTGLAGDRQFF.

The chain links TRBV7-3 to TRBJ1-3, with D perhaps TRBD1 (5 bases). Germline CDR1 and CDR2: SGHTA and FQGTGA. The CDR3 has 15 residues. V gave up 6 bases and J gave up 1 base, with 13 bases separating them. The CDR3 here is CASSPHGGSGNTIYF. The CDR3 nucleotides are TGTGCCAGCAGTCCTCACGGGGGATCTGGAAACACCATATATTTT.

A single count supports this clone. V and J are TRBV5-4 and TRBJ1-6, with D unresolved. The CDR3 sequence is 15 residues long. V was clipped by 1 base and J by 5 bases, with 10 bases between them. CDR1 and CDR2 from the germline V gene are SGHNT and YYREEE (reference sequence). In DNA, the CDR3 is TGTGCCAGCAGCTTGCTCGTGACGGATAATTCACCCCTCCACTTT. Translation: CASSLLVTDNSPLHF.

The rearrangement joins TRBV14 to TRBJ1-2; 7 nucleotides align to TRBD1. CDR3 size: 16 residues. Losses at the gene ends were 0 bases for V and 5 bases for J; bases not matched to a gene: 9. CDR1 SGHDN and CDR2 FVKESK come from the germline V gene. Here the CDR3 DNA reads TGTGCCAGCAGCCAAGATCTAGCAGGGGGATGGTATGGCTACACCTTC. It specifies CASSQDLAGGWYGYTF.

This rearrangement joins TRBV7-2 to TRBJ1-2, with 9 bases that match TRBD1. Germline V lookup: CDR1 SGHTA, CDR2 FQGNSA. V was clipped by 7 bases and J by 3 bases; unmatched bases: 9. CDR3 length equals 15 residues. The CDR3 is CASTDGTGRYYGYTF. The CDR3 nucleotides read TGTGCCAGCACTGACGGGACAGGGCGTTACTATGGCTACACCTTC.

This clone has just a few counts. This chain uses TRBV20-1 with TRBJ2-2; a possible D gene is TRBD1 (6 bases). Germline V gives CDR1 DFQATT, CDR2 SNEGSKA (reference sequence). V lost 3 bases, J lost 3 bases, and 14 bases lay in between. This CDR3 has 15 amino acids. The CDR3 DNA reads as TGCAGTGCTAGTTCAGGGGAAAGGGACACCGGGGAGCTGTTTTTT. Translated: CSASSGERDTGELFF.

The chain combines TRBV7-3 with TRBJ2-7; 8 nucleotides line up with TRBD1. Trimming cost V 5 bases and J 5 bases; bases outside gene matches: 5. The CDR3 has 13 amino acids. Germline V gives CDR1 SGHTA, CDR2 FQGTGA. The CDR3 here is CASSPDRGHEQYF. In nucleotides, the CDR3 is TGTGCCAGCAGCCCTGACAGGGGCCACGAGCAGTACTTC.

The V gene is TRBV7-9, the J gene TRBJ2-6; possible D gene TRBD2, 6 bases. The CDR3 is made up of 18 amino acids. Germline V gene sequence: CDR1 SEHNR, CDR2 FQNEAQ (reference sequence). Trimming removed 5 bases from V and 0 bases from J, with 17 bases in between. The CDR3 region is CASSDTGLPSSGANVLTF. In DNA, the CDR3 is TGTGCCAGCAGCGATACGGGACTCCCGAGCTCTGGGGCCAACGTCCTGACTTTC.

The chain employs TRBV27 and TRBJ2-1; 14 positions agree with TRBD2. Germline CDR1 and CDR2: MNHEY and SMNVEV (reference sequence). The CDR3 spans 17 residues. V shed 1 base and J 9 bases; nucleotides not matched to a gene: 8. CDR3 sequence: CASSLYWTSGRMSEQFF. The CDR3, as DNA: TGTGCCAGCAGTTTATATTGGACTAGCGGGAGGATGAGTGAGCAGTTCTTC.

As concerns this clone: Other nucleotide sequences from this sample produce the same CDR3. The rearrangement joins TRBV9 to TRBJ2-1; 9 nucleotides agree with TRBD1. Germline V CDR1 and CDR2: SGDLS, YYNGEE. The ends lost 3 bases at V and 1 base at J; junction bases unmatched: 2. CDR3 size: 15 residues. CDR3 in DNA: TGTGCCAGCAGCGCAGGACAGGGGTCCTACAATGAGCAGTTCTTC. This sequence encodes CASSAGQGSYNEQFF.

The V gene is TRBV7-8, the J gene TRBJ1-5, with TRBD1 matching 7 bases. Germline CDR1 is SGHVS and CDR2 is FQNEAQ. This CDR3 spans 15 amino acids. Unmatched junction bases numbered 6, after V lost 5 bases and J lost 2 bases. The CDR3: CASSKRGQGNQPQHF. As DNA, the CDR3 is TGTGCCAGCAGCAAAAGAGGACAGGGCAATCAGCCCCAGCATTTT.

The J gene is TRBJ1-2, the V gene TRBV5-6; D is possibly TRBD1 (5 bases). Germline V gene data show CDR1 as SGHDT and CDR2 as YYEEEE. Trimming cost V 0 bases and J 13 bases, with 10 bases left between them. The CDR3 is made up of 11 amino acids. CDR3: CASSLVGVSTF. In nucleotides, the CDR3 is TGTGCCAGCAGCTTGGTAGGGGTAAGCACCTTC. Combining the CDR3 with reference TRBV5-6 and TRBJ1-2 gives the whole variable domain DAGVTQSPTHLIKTRGQQVTLRCSPKSGHDTVSWYQQALGQGPQFIFQYYEEEERQRGNFPDRFSGHQFPNYSSELNVNALLLGDSALYLCASSLVGVSTFGSGTRLTVV.

CDR3 sequence reads: CAWSVWDSNSPLHF. The CDR3 DNA reads as TGTGCCTGGAGTGTGTGGGACAGTAATTCACCCCTCCACTTT. The rearrangement uses TRBV30 and TRBJ1-6; 7 bases are a match to TRBD1. Per germline, CDR1 GTSNPN and CDR2 SVGIG (reference sequence). After removal of 0 bases from V and 6 bases from J, the junction contained 2 bases not matched to a gene. The CDR3 extends over 14 amino acids.

The CDR3 here is CASKKGQGEAFF. CDR3 coding DNA: TGTGCCAGCAAGAAGGGACAGGGCGAAGCTTTCTTT. The rearrangement joins TRBV25-1 to TRBJ1-1; 9 nucleotides agree with TRBD1. V trimming: 7 bases; J trimming: 8 bases; junction bases outside the gene matches: 5. This CDR3 has 12 amino acids. CDR1 is MGHDK, CDR2 SYGVNS, per germline.